This record covers a single TCR beta chain. The data were obtained in a study of blood T cell repertoires in COVID-19. As for the study in general: Samples came from the United States, Italy and Spain, spanning acute and convalescent COVID-19. From T cells, B-cell-depleted T cells, or PBMCs came the material, which was cDNA or gDNA.

Authors' data handling: Reference gene primers were amplified, and this amplification served to estimate nucleated cell counts. TCRdb's copy holds only in-frame clones and misses some; the assay was immunoSEQ multiplex PCR. V and J calls and clone size are given by that table; D and trimming were obtained from the DNA. The data show about 170,000 clones, 85% seen once. Germline V gives CDR1 DFQATT, CDR2 SNEGSKA (reference sequence). The V end was cut by 6 bases, the J end by 2 bases, with 7 bases between. The CDR3 has 11 residues. The sequenced sample consisted of peripheral blood. The chain couples TRBV20-1 to TRBJ1-1; D is undetermined. The clonotype comes from a woman aged 80 or over with COVID-19, enrolled during active disease. For the CDR3, the DNA is TGCAGTGCCAAGACTAACACTGAAGCTTTCTTT. Protein product: CSAKTNTEAFF.